These 24 T cell receptor beta chains were sequenced from one sample in a study of blood T cell repertoires in COVID-19. The repertoire was sequenced with immunoSEQ multiplex PCR; TCRdb's copy has only in-frame clones and lacks some. This sample has some 460,000 clones, with around 90% found just once. Source material: PBMCs or T cells enriched from blood (not recorded which). The receptors shown here come from a young woman who had recovered from COVID-19.

V gene TRBV11-2 combines with J gene TRBJ1-1; 11 bases line up with TRBD1. The CDR3 sequence is 16 residues long. The ends lost 4 bases at V and 0 bases at J; junction bases unmatched: 4. Germline values: CDR1 SGHAT, CDR2 FQNNGV. The CDR3 loop reads CASSSGTGGMNTEAFF. The CDR3 DNA reads TGTGCCAGCAGCTCCGGGACAGGGGGAATGAACACTGAAGCTTTCTTT.

About this clone itself: The same CDR3 arises from other DNA sequences in this sample as well. The chain uses TRBV5-1 and TRBJ1-2; TRBD1 is a possible D gene (6 bases). Trimming cost V 0 bases and J 7 bases, with 13 bases left between them. Germline lookup yields CDR1 SGHRS and CDR2 YFSETQ. CDR3 length equals 14 residues. DNA for the CDR3: TGCGCCAGCAGCTTGGAAACAGGGTTAGGTGGCTACACCTTC. This encodes CASSLETGLGGYTF.

The rearrangement joins TRBV7-2 to TRBJ1-3, with D perhaps TRBD1 (5 bases). CDR3 size: 15 residues. Per germline, CDR1 SGHTA and CDR2 FQGNSA. Trimming removed 5 bases from V and 0 bases from J, with 11 bases in between. CDR3 residues: CASSPGDFSGNTIYF. CDR3 DNA: TGTGCCAGCAGCCCGGGGGATTTCTCTGGAAACACCATATATTTT.

CDR3: CAFSKGQGISGANVLTF. As DNA, the CDR3 is TGTGCCTTCTCTAAAGGGCAGGGAATATCTGGGGCCAACGTCCTGACTTTC. The gene calls are TRBV30 and TRBJ2-6; D is possibly TRBD1 (5 bases). The V end lost 7 bases, the J end lost 1 base, and 20 bases lay between the germline ends. From germline, CDR1 is GTSNPN and CDR2 SVGIG (reference sequence). The CDR3 is made up of 17 amino acids.

The chain links TRBV18 to TRBJ1-4, with 8 bases matching TRBD1. This CDR3 has 14 residues. V shed 3 bases, J shed 4 bases, and the junction held 1 base outside the gene matches. CDR1 is KGHSH and CDR2 is LQKENI in the germline V gene. Written as DNA, the CDR3 is TGTGCCAGCTCACCGACAGGGGTTAATGAAAAACTGTTTTTT. Its translation: CASSPTGVNEKLFF.

The rearrangement joins TRBV19 to TRBJ1-1; D gene ambiguous. The CDR3 loop spans 15 amino acids. Trimming cost V 3 bases and J 5 bases, with 16 bases left between them. Germline values: CDR1 LNHDA, CDR2 SQIVND (reference sequence). The CDR3 DNA sequence: TGTGCCAGTAGTATTGTGCCATGGGAGGGAACTGAAGCTTTCTTT. It is translated as CASSIVPWEGTEAFF. The full variable domain, its missing parts supplied by reference TRBV19 and TRBJ1-1, is DGGITQSPKYLFRKEGQNVTLSCEQNLNHDAMYWYRQDPGQGLRLIYYSQIVNDFQKGDIAEGYSVSREKKESFPLTVTSAQKNPTAFYLCASSIVPWEGTEAFFGQGTRLTVV.

The chain uses TRBV21-1 and TRBJ2-2; the table assigns TRBD1, which was not confirmed against the DNA. TRBV21-1 is a known pseudogene. The CDR3 has 16 amino acids. CDR3 protein: CASSPPGQGNTGELFF. The CDR3 DNA follows: TGTGCCAGCAGCCCCCCGGGACAGGGGAACACCGGGGAGCTGTTTTTT.

The chain is built from TRBV10-2 and TRBJ1-1; TRBD1 aligns across 7 bases. The CDR3 has 14 residues. The J segment lost 4 bases and the V segment lost 2 bases, leaving 4 bases of the junction unmatched. CDR1 WSHSY and CDR2 SAAADI come from the germline V gene. The CDR3 region is CASSEKGDSTEAFF. The CDR3 nucleotides read TGCGCCAGCAGTGAGAAGGGGGACAGCACTGAAGCTTTCTTT.

In nucleotides, the CDR3 is TGTGCCAGCAGCCAAAAACCCCTTGAGGGGGAGCTGTTTTTT. Its protein is CASSQKPLEGELFF. The chain joins TRBV3-1 (or the pseudogene TRBV3-2) to TRBJ2-2; D not resolved. From germline, CDR1 is LGHDT and CDR2 YNNKEL (reference sequence). The CDR3 runs to 14 residues. Trimming cost V 2 bases and J 8 bases, with 12 bases left between them.

The V and J genes are TRBV9 and TRBJ1-2, with 12 bases matching TRBD1. J lost 4 bases, V lost 3 bases, and 10 bases had no gene match. The CDR3 spans 17 residues. Germline V lookup: CDR1 SGDLS, CDR2 YYNGEE. The CDR3 sequence: CASSDPGQGARGYGYTF. The CDR3 DNA is TGTGCCAGCAGCGACCCGGGACAGGGGGCGCGGGGCTATGGCTACACCTTC.

This sequence joins TRBV5-1 and TRBJ2-7, with 9 bases fitting TRBD1. This CDR3 is 15 amino acids long. The V and J ends lost 4 bases and 6 bases, in that order; junction bases with no gene match: 11. Germline V CDR1 and CDR2: SGHRS, YFSETQ. The CDR3 loop is CASSPRRQGGSEQYF. Written as DNA, the CDR3 is TGCGCCAGCAGCCCGCGTAGACAGGGGGGTTCCGAGCAGTACTTC.

This chain uses TRBV13 with TRBJ2-1; 8 nucleotides match TRBD2. The CDR3 spans 19 residues. Unmatched junction bases numbered 22, after V lost 5 bases and J lost 7 bases. Germline V gene sequence: CDR1 PRHDT, CDR2 FYEKMQ (reference sequence). CDR3 in DNA: TGTGCCAGCAGCAACGAGGGGGATAGCGGGGCTCCACTAAGGAATGAGCAGTTCTTC. As protein: CASSNEGDSGAPLRNEQFF.

The rearrangement joins TRBV19 to TRBJ1-5; D not certain. The CDR3 is 17 residues long. The germline CDR1 and CDR2 sequences are LNHDA and SQIVND (reference sequence). Trimming took off 5 bases at V and 4 bases at J, with 21 bases between the two ends. CDR3 DNA sequence: TGTGCCAGTAGTCCCAGCCCTACGGGAGGTGGAAATCAGCCCCAGCATTTT. Translated, it gives CASSPSPTGGGNQPQHF.

This rearrangement joins TRBV7-8 to TRBJ1-2; 8 nucleotides align to TRBD1. CDR3 length equals 13 residues. Trimming removed 5 bases from V and 7 bases from J; junction bases left unmatched: 6. Germline V gene lookup returns CDR1 SGHVS and CDR2 FQNEAQ. CDR3 protein: CASSTGGEGGYTF. The CDR3 coding sequence is TGTGCCAGCAGCACAGGGGGAGAGGGTGGCTACACCTTC. The variable domain in full, with the rest retrieved from reference TRBV7-8 and TRBJ1-2, is GAGVSQSPRYKVAKRGQDVALRCDPISGHVSLFWYQQALGQGPEFLTYFQNEAQLDKSGLPSDRFFAERPEGSVSTLKIQRTQQEDSAVYLCASSTGGEGGYTFGSGTRLTVV.

The V gene is TRBV27, the J gene TRBJ2-5, with TRBD2 as a possible D gene (5 bases). The CDR3 spans 15 residues. The germline V and J ends were trimmed by 2 bases and 1 base, with 11 bases remaining between them. Germline CDR1 is MNHEY and CDR2 is SMNVEV (reference sequence). The CDR3 DNA sequence: TGTGCCAGCAGTTTAGGGGAGCACCCCCAAGAGACCCAGTACTTC. This encodes CASSLGEHPQETQYF.

This clone was seen once. The chain couples TRBV19 to TRBJ1-4; D is unresolved. The CDR3 is made up of 16 amino acids. The V and J ends lost 3 bases and 8 bases respectively, with 19 bases between them. CDR1 and CDR2 (germline): LNHDA, SQIVND (reference sequence). The CDR3 protein is CASSIDPGVAVEKLFF. The DNA of the CDR3 is TGTGCCAGTAGTATTGACCCGGGAGTCGCAGTCGAAAAACTGTTTTTT.

This clone was observed a few times. The V gene is TRBV28, the J gene TRBJ2-5; the match to TRBD2 covers 12 bases. CDR1 and CDR2 (germline): MDHEN, SYDVKM. This CDR3 is 16 amino acids long. Losses at the gene ends were 1 base for V and 5 bases for J; bases not matched to a gene: 5. CDR3 residues: CASSLSSSGGAETQYF. Written as DNA, the CDR3 is TGTGCCAGCAGTTTATCCTCTAGCGGGGGGGCGGAGACCCAGTACTTC.

This chain uses TRBV7-9 with TRBJ1-2; D is uncertain. From germline, CDR1 is SEHNR and CDR2 FQNEAQ (reference sequence). The CDR3 totals 13 residues. Deletions cut 5 bases from V and 1 base from J, with 8 bases between. The CDR3 region is CASSEDFNYGYTF. The CDR3 region has the DNA TGTGCCAGCAGCGAGGACTTTAACTATGGCTACACCTTC.

The CDR3: CASSQMGFEQYF. DNA for the CDR3: TGTGCCAGCAGCCAGATGGGCTTCGAGCAGTACTTC. The rearrangement joins TRBV3-1 (or the pseudogene TRBV3-2) to TRBJ2-7; D is unclear. The CDR3 has 12 residues. V gave up 3 bases and J gave up 6 bases, with 9 bases separating them. Germline CDR1 and CDR2: LGHDT and YNNKEL (reference sequence).

CDR3 loop: CAWGGLAGASSYEQYF. The CDR3 bases are TGTGCCTGGGGCGGACTAGCGGGGGCAAGCTCCTACGAGCAGTACTTC. The gene calls are TRBV30 and TRBJ2-7, with 13 bases lining up with TRBD2. J gave up 0 bases and V 5 bases, and 7 bases lay outside the gene matches. CDR3 length equals 16 residues. Per the germline V gene, CDR1 is GTSNPN and CDR2 is SVGIG (reference sequence). The full variable domain, in which reference TRBV30 and TRBJ2-7 provide the parts outside the CDR3, is SQTIHQWPATLVQPVGSPLSLECTVEGTSNPNLYWYRQAAGRGLQLLFYSVGIGQISSEVPQNLSASRPQDRQFILSSKKLLLSDSGFYLCAWGGLAGASSYEQYFGPGTRLTVT.

V is TRBV5-6 and J is TRBJ2-7; the match to TRBD1 covers 7 bases. The ends lost 4 bases at V and 2 bases at J; junction bases unmatched: 12. This CDR3 contains 16 residues. The germline CDR1 and CDR2 sequences are SGHDT and YYEEEE. CDR3 coding DNA: TGTGCCAGCAGCCATCTGATCGGGACAGTTACCTACGAGCAGTACTTC. It yields the protein CASSHLIGTVTYEQYF.

The chain recombines TRBV10-2 with TRBJ1-1; D is perhaps TRBD1 (5 bases). The CDR3 extends over 15 amino acids. The V and J ends lost 6 bases and 1 base respectively, with 15 bases between them. CDR1 is WSHSY and CDR2 is SAAADI in the germline V gene. CDR3 nucleotides: TGCGCCAGCAGCCCGGATCGAACAGGGAACACTGAAGCTTTCTTT. This encodes CASSPDRTGNTEAFF.

This clone turned up a few times. This chain uses TRBV2 with TRBJ1-6, with 9 bases aligning to TRBD1. This CDR3 has 17 residues. In germline, CDR1 is SNHLY, CDR2 FYNNEI. V gave up 4 bases and J gave up 3 bases; unmatched junction bases: 7. CDR3 region: CASSGGQGFGYNSPLHF. The CDR3 region has the DNA TGTGCCAGCAGTGGGGGACAGGGTTTTGGCTATAATTCACCCCTCCACTTT.

The chain joins TRBV7-2 to TRBJ1-4; 7 bases line up with TRBD1. Per the germline V gene, CDR1 is SGHTA and CDR2 is FQGNSA. V shed 4 bases, J shed 8 bases, and the junction held 10 bases outside the gene matches. This CDR3 has 15 amino acids. In nucleotides, the CDR3 is TGTGCCAGCAGCTATGCAGGGGGATTCGGAGAAAAACTGTTTTTT. Translated: CASSYAGGFGEKLFF.